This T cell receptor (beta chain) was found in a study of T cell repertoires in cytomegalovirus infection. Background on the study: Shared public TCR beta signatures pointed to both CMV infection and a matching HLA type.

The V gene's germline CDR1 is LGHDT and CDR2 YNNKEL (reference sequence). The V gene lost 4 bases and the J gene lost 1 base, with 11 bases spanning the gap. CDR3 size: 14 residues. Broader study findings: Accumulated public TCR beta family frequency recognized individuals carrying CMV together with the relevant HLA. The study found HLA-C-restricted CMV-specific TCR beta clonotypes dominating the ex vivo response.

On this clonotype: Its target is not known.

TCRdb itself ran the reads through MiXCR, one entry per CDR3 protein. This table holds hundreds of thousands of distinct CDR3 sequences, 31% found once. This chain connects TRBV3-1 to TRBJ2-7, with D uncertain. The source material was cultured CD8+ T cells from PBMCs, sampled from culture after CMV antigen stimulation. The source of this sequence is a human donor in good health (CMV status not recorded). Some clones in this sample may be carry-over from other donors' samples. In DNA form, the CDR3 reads TGTGCCAGCAGCCCTGACGGTTTGTCCTACGAGCAGTACTTC. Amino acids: CASSPDGLSYEQYF.